Listed here are 21 T cell receptor beta chains from one sample, sequenced in a study of cytomegalovirus exposure and HLA in healthy donors. Vbeta (60) and Jbeta (13) primers were used in the PCR. The method was immunoSEQ multiplex PCR; TCRdb's version includes in-frame clones alone and lacks a portion of them. The sample has around 130,000 clones, about 80% seen once. Sequencing was performed on PBMCs. These receptors were obtained from a man aged 35 to 55 in good health and CMV-seronegative.

This chain joins TRBV14 and TRBJ2-1, with D hard to call. Germline assignment: CDR1 SGHDN and CDR2 FVKESK. The CDR3 totals 13 residues. With 1 base removed from V and 9 bases from J, the gap between germline ends came to 10 bases. The CDR3 DNA sequence: TGTGCCAGCAGCCAAGCCACCTACGGTGAGCAGTTCTTC. It codes for CASSQATYGEQFF.

The V and J genes are TRBV19 and TRBJ1-4; D is ambiguous. V was trimmed by 7 bases and J by 7 bases, leaving 16 bases between them. The germline gives CDR1 LNHDA, CDR2 SQIVND (reference sequence). The CDR3 sequence is 14 residues long. DNA of the CDR3: TGTGCCAGTACCCCCTGGGCGGGGTTTGAAAAACTGTTTTTT. This encodes CASTPWAGFEKLFF.

The rearrangement uses TRBV12-5 and TRBJ1-1; 7 bases are a match to TRBD1. CDR1 and CDR2 from the germline V gene are LGHNT and FRNRAP. The V and J ends lost 0 bases and 0 bases, in that order; junction bases with no gene match: 7. The CDR3 extends over 17 amino acids. CDR3 sequence reads: CASGLVGTATMNTEAFF. The DNA for the CDR3 is TGTGCTAGTGGTTTGGTAGGGACAGCGACTATGAACACTGAAGCTTTCTTT.

This clone was picked up a small number of times. The chain has TRBV7-2 and TRBJ2-7; TRBD2 matches at 13 bases. There are 18 residues in the CDR3. Trimming cost V 8 bases and J 3 bases; bases outside gene matches: 16. Germline values: CDR1 SGHTA, CDR2 FQGNSA. CDR3 DNA: TGTGCCAGCTCTCAGAGGGGGACTAGCGGGATCCAGAGCTACGAGCAGTACTTC. Amino acid sequence: CASSQRGTSGIQSYEQYF.

V gene TRBV11-1 combines with J gene TRBJ2-1, with 8 bases fitting TRBD2. CDR1 SGHAT and CDR2 FQDESV come from the germline V gene (reference sequence). J gave up 0 bases and V 4 bases, and 2 bases lay outside the gene matches. The CDR3 consists of 15 residues. This CDR3 is CASSSSGSSYNEQFF. CDR3 DNA: TGTGCCAGCAGCTCAAGCGGGAGCTCCTACAATGAGCAGTTCTTC.

The V gene is TRBV10-1, the J gene TRBJ2-3; tentative D call: TRBD2 (5 bases). Trimming removed 4 bases from V and 1 base from J, with 9 bases in between. The CDR3 contains 14 residues. Germline V gene lookup returns CDR1 WNHNN and CDR2 SYGVQD (reference sequence). The CDR3 region has the DNA TGCGCCAGCAGTGTTAGCGTGGGCACAGATACGCAGTATTTT. Translated: CASSVSVGTDTQYF.

The V and J genes are TRBV9 and TRBJ1-1; TRBD1 is a possible D gene (6 bases). This CDR3 contains 17 residues. Germline V CDR1 and CDR2: SGDLS, YYNGEE. V was clipped by 2 bases and J by 5 bases, with 22 bases between them. The CDR3 loop reads CASSVLPGHQSRTEAFF. CDR3 coding DNA: TGTGCCAGCAGCGTCCTTCCGGGACACCAAAGCCGAACTGAAGCTTTCTTT.

This clone was found a few times. This chain joins TRBV30 and TRBJ1-5, with a tentative D call TRBD1 (6 bases). Germline V gene sequence: CDR1 GTSNPN, CDR2 SVGIG (reference sequence). CDR3 length: 14 amino acids. Trimming stripped 2 bases from V and 6 bases from J, with 14 bases between. CDR3 DNA: TGTGCCTGGAGTCCCCCGCAGGGGATTCAGCCCCAGCATTTT. Encoded protein: CAWSPPQGIQPQHF.

V usage is TRBV7-3 and J usage is TRBJ2-1; the match to TRBD2 covers 7 bases. The length of the CDR3 is 14 residues. The germline gives CDR1 SGHTA, CDR2 FQGTGA. The V segment lost 4 bases and the J segment 9 bases; nucleotides outside the gene matches: 9. The CDR3 nucleotides read TGTGCCAGCAGCTCCGGACTAGACGGCGGTGAGCAGTTCTTC. This sequence encodes CASSSGLDGGEQFF.

This chain joins TRBV10-3 and TRBJ2-5; TRBD1 might be the D (6 bases). The V end lost 8 bases, the J end lost 1 base, and 11 bases lay between the germline ends. The CDR3 sequence is 13 residues long. Germline CDR1 ENHRY, CDR2 SYGVKD. The DNA of the CDR3 is TGTGCCATCGCACAGGGATTCCAAGAGACCCAGTACTTC. This codes for CAIAQGFQETQYF.

The genes are TRBV18 and TRBJ1-5; a possible D gene is TRBD1 (5 bases). The CDR3 runs to 14 residues. V lost 5 bases and J lost 1, with 9 bases in between. Looked up from germline, CDR1 is KGHSH and CDR2 is LQKENI. The CDR3 loop reads CASSSGESNQPQHF. The CDR3 nucleotides are TGTGCCAGCTCATCGGGGGAAAGCAATCAGCCCCAGCATTTT.

DNA of the CDR3: TGTGCCTGGACCGCGACAGGGGGCTTGGGGGAAGGCTACACCTTC. It encodes CAWTATGGLGEGYTF. The chain has TRBV30 and TRBJ1-2; TRBD1 matches at 10 bases. V shed 4 bases and J 8 bases; nucleotides not matched to a gene: 13. The CDR3 spans 15 residues. Germline assignment: CDR1 GTSNPN and CDR2 SVGIG (reference sequence).

This chain uses TRBV18 with TRBJ2-1, with D uncertain. Germline assignment: CDR1 KGHSH and CDR2 LQKENI. This CDR3 has 14 residues. V lost 2 bases, J lost 5 bases, and 10 bases lay in between. CDR3 bases: TGTGCCAGCTCACCAATCGCCGCGGACAATGAGCAGTTCTTC. Translation gives CASSPIAADNEQFF.

This clone has a handful of counts. The V call is TRBV19, the J call TRBJ2-2, with a weak D call TRBD1 (6 bases). In germline, CDR1 is LNHDA, CDR2 SQIVND (reference sequence). V dropped 7 bases and J dropped 4 bases, with 16 bases sitting between them. The CDR3 covers 15 residues. Here the CDR3 DNA reads TGTGCCAGTAACCGAGGGGACACGGGCACCGGGGAGCTGTTTTTT. Translating it yields CASNRGDTGTGELFF.

The rearrangement links TRBV28 to TRBJ2-1; maybe TRBD1 (7 bases). The CDR3 length is 14 residues. CDR1 is MDHEN and CDR2 is SYDVKM in the germline V gene. The V end was cut by 5 bases, the J end by 6 bases, with 14 bases between. For the CDR3, the DNA is TGTGCCAGCAGTGGAGGGGGCGCGGTCAATGAGCAGTTCTTC. Translating gives CASSGGGAVNEQFF.

In DNA, the CDR3 is TGCGCCAGCATTCCGCCGAGCTCCTACAATGAGCAGTTCTTC. Translating gives CASIPPSSYNEQFF. The chain links TRBV5-1 to TRBJ2-1; no firm D call. The V and J ends lost 6 bases and 0 bases respectively, with 10 bases between them. The CDR3 runs to 14 residues. Germline CDR1 and CDR2: SGHRS and YFSETQ.

The CDR3 DNA reads as TGTGCCAGCAGCTTAGAGCGGGGGGGAGGAACTGAAGCTTTCTTT. It encodes CASSLERGGGTEAFF. The chain couples TRBV7-6 to TRBJ1-1; D possibly corresponds to TRBD1 (5 bases). The CDR3 contains 15 residues. Germline V gene lookup returns CDR1 SGHVS and CDR2 FNYEAQ. Trimming cost V 1 base and J 5 bases, with 14 bases left between them.

The V and J genes are TRBV19 and TRBJ1-1; no reliable D call. Deletions cut 0 bases from V and 3 bases from J, with 8 bases between. The CDR3 is 14 residues long. CDR1 and CDR2 (germline): LNHDA, SQIVND (reference sequence). The CDR3 nucleotides are TGTGCCAGTAGTATAGATCCGGGATACACTGAAGCTTTCTTT. It encodes CASSIDPGYTEAFF. Together with reference TRBV19 and TRBJ1-1, the CDR3 gives the full variable domain: DGGITQSPKYLFRKEGQNVTLSCEQNLNHDAMYWYRQDPGQGLRLIYYSQIVNDFQKGDIAEGYSVSREKKESFPLTVTSAQKNPTAFYLCASSIDPGYTEAFFGQGTRLTVV.

The J gene is TRBJ2-1, the V gene TRBV6-5; 7 bases are shared with TRBD2. CDR3 length: 16 amino acids. The V gene end was trimmed by 2 bases and the J gene end by 2 bases; junction bases not matched to a gene: 6. The germline gives CDR1 MNHEY, CDR2 SVGAGI. The CDR3: CASSYTSVGTYNEQFF. DNA for the CDR3: TGTGCCAGCAGTTACACTAGCGTGGGAACCTACAATGAGCAGTTCTTC.

This chain links TRBV27 with TRBJ1-5, with TRBD1 matching 8 bases. V was pared by 1 base and J by 2 bases, with 4 bases of the junction left unmatched. Germline V lookup: CDR1 MNHEY, CDR2 SMNVEV (reference sequence). The CDR3 consists of 16 residues. The CDR3 nucleotides read TGTGCCAGCAGTTTATATGCAGGGGGCGGCAATCAGCCCCAGCATTTT. Its translation is CASSLYAGGGNQPQHF.

The chain recombines TRBV10-1 with TRBJ2-7; the D gene is possibly TRBD1 (6 bases). Per germline, CDR1 WNHNN and CDR2 SYGVQD (reference sequence). This CDR3 is built from 12 residues. V gave up 4 bases and J gave up 3 bases, with 7 bases separating them. CDR3 nucleotide sequence: TGCGCCAGCAGTGCAGGGGACTACGAGCAGTACTTC. Its translation is CASSAGDYEQYF.